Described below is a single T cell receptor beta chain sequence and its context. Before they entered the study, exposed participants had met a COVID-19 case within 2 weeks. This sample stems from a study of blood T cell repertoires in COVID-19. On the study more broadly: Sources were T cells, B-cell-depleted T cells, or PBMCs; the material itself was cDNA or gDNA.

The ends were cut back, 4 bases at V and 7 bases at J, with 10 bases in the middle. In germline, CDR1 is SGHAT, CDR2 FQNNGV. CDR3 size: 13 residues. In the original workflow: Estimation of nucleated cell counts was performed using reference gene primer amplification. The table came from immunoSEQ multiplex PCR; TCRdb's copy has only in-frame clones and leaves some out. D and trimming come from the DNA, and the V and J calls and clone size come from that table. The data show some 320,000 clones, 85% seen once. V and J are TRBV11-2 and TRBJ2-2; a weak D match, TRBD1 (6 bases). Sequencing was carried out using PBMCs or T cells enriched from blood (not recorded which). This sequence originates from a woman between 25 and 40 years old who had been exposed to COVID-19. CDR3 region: CASSSQGFGELFF. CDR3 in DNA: TGTGCCAGCAGCTCTCAGGGGTTCGGGGAGCTGTTTTTT.